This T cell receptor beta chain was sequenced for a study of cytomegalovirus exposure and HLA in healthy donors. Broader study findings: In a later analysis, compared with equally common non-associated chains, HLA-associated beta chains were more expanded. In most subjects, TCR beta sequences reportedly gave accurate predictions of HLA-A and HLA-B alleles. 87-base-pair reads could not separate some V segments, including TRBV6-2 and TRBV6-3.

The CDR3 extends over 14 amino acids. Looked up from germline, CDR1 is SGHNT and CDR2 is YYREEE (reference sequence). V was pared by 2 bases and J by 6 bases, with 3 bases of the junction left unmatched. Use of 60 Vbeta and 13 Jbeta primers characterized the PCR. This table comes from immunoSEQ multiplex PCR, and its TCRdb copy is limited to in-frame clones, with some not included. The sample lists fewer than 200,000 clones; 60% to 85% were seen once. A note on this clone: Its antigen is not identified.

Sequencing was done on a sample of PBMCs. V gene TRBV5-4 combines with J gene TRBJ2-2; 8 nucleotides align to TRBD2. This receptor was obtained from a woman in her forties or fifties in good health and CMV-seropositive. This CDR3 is CASSLGLAPGELFF. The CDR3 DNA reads TGTGCCAGCAGCTTAGGACTAGCCCCCGGGGAGCTGTTTTTT.